This T cell receptor beta chain is from a study of blood T cell repertoires in COVID-19. Study in general: Samples representing acute and convalescent COVID-19 were sourced from the United States, Italy and Spain. T cells, B-cell-depleted T cells, or PBMCs provided the cDNA or gDNA that served as material.

In the study's own analysis: Nucleated cell number was recorded as an estimate derived from reference gene primer amplification. Repertoires were generated with immunoSEQ multiplex PCR, while TCRdb's copy carries only in-frame clones and drops some. For V, J and clone size, that table is used; D and trimming come from the DNA. This sample carries tens of thousands of clones, roughly nine tenths of them seen once, and the ten largest clones take over 15%. The specimen was peripheral blood. The TCR originated in a man older than 75 in a cohort sampled during active COVID-19.

The chain's CDR3 is CASSLLEYTEAFF. The DNA of the CDR3 is TGTGCCAGCAGCTTGTTAGAATACACTGAAGCTTTCTTT. The gene calls are TRBV5-4 and TRBJ1-1; D uncertain. The germline gives CDR1 SGHNT, CDR2 YYREEE (reference sequence). The CDR3 totals 13 residues. V lost 1 base and J lost 3, with 7 bases in between.